This TCR beta chain was retrieved from a study of cytomegalovirus exposure and HLA in healthy donors. Clones were read by immunoSEQ multiplex PCR, and TCRdb kept only the in-frame ones, dropping some. The profile covers approximately 110,000 clones, with 94% appearing a single time and 1% to 1.5% taken by the ten largest. CDR3 length: 12 residues. The germline V gene encodes CDR1 LNHDA and CDR2 SQIVND (reference sequence). Trimming removed 5 bases at V and 8 bases at J, with 9 bases between. Sequencing input: PBMCs. The TCR sequence derives from a woman aged 18 to 35 in good health and CMV-seronegative. The J gene is TRBJ2-2, the V gene TRBV19, with D uncertain. In nucleotides, the CDR3 is TGTGCCAGTAGTGTCTCTAGGGGGGAGCTGTTTTTT. Residues: CASSVSRGELFF.